The T cell receptor beta chain under discussion was sequenced for a study of spatial heterogeneity in lung cancer (dated by TCRdb to 2018 to 2020). Background for the entire study: Beta-chain transcripts were consistently detected in greater numbers than alpha-chain transcripts, which likely reflects a higher abundance of beta-chain transcripts. In the raw uncorrected reads, each unique combination of TCR and UMI appeared on average more than ten times. The study quantitatively compared TCR alpha and beta repertoires across multiple tumor regions, matched nontumor lung and blood in non-small cell lung cancer. TCR repertoire features were related to nonsynonymous mutation counts determined by whole-exome sequencing of tumor tissue. Both alpha and beta chains were TCR-sequenced in 200 to 250 tumor regions, under 80 matched nontumor lung samples and some 50 PBMC samples obtained at surgery. Overall results and qualifications from the work: Additional single-cell paired TCR alpha and beta sequencing was considered necessary to confirm, at a functional level, the hypothesis that regional TCRs recognize regional mutations. Ubiquitous expanded tumor TCRs showed up in blood more often at tumor resection than at routine follow-up.

This sample's time point label indicates: sample taken at primary tumor resection. Samples were obtained from around 72 patients with early-stage, untreated non-small cell lung cancer from the lung TRACERx cohort. For TCR sequencing, whole RNA was extracted from tumor and nontumor lung tissue, or from cryopreserved PBMC samples, and no cell sorting was done. Only patients with enough RNA available from two or more tumor regions were chosen for TCR sequencing. Library construction relied on 5' RACE. Sequencing instrument: NextSeq 500. To allow correction of PCR and sequencing errors, the TCR library protocol tagged every TCR cDNA molecule with a unique molecular identifier. As for the authors' bioinformatics: TCR identification, UMI-based error correction and CDR3 extraction were all carried out with Decombinator tools. Expanded TCRs were defined as those above a frequency of 2 per 1,000, corresponding to the top 1% of the tumor frequency distribution. Each repertoire was subsampled 100 times to 5,000 TCRs, after which Renyi diversity was computed with the R vegan package. CDR3 similarity networks were built from amino acid triplet string-kernel similarity, connecting CDR3s with pairwise similarity above 0.82. The public reads were run again by TCRdb, first through fastp at Q25 and then through MiXCR, and only productive beta chains were kept. Each record represents a unique CDR3 protein, reported with the most common genes and DNA among its rows. TCRdb's processing, not the authors', yielded these V and J calls. The sample records tens of thousands of distinct CDR3 sequences, 6% to 8% of which are singletons. The ten largest account for 25% to 30% of the sample.

For this clonotype: It has no known antigen specificity. Base-call qualities are not available, and no considerably larger clone is one nucleotide away.

From the cysteine up to the phenylalanine, the CDR3 has a length of 16 residues. The CDR3 DNA has 48 bases and is translated from base 1. The junction shows trimming of 0 bases on V and 5 bases on J, and the gene matches do not reach 7 bases of it. The germline V gene sets CDR1 to ENHRY and CDR2 to SYGVKD. The material sequenced was PBMCs, taken at surgery. The sequence came from a male donor with early-stage non-small cell lung cancer. Here the chain combines TRBV10-3 and TRBJ2-1; 7 nucleotides in the junction match TRBD1. CDR3 reads: CAISESAGGSHNEQFF. The bases read TGTGCCATCAGTGAGTCGGCAGGGGGTTCCCACAATGAGCAGTTCTTC.